The following is a T cell receptor (beta chain) sequence with its context. Its antigen is not identified. Time point described: 2015-2016 season, pre-vaccination. These data come from a study of follicular helper T cells after annual influenza vaccination. Regarding the study as a whole: ICOS+CD38+ cTfh clonality tracked population frequency, and its change tracked circulating plasmablast change.

Generated by immunoSEQ multiplex PCR, the TCRdb table keeps only in-frame clones and is missing some. In the table there are 12,000 or so clones, 60% to 80% of which are singletons. J lost 3 bases, V lost 2 bases, and 5 bases had no gene match. The CDR3 extends over 15 amino acids. Germline V gene lookup returns CDR1 SGDLS and CDR2 YYNGEE. The receptor comes from an adult who received the influenza vaccine. Specimen: CXCR5+ CD38- circulating T follicular helper cells from blood, collected on the day of influenza vaccination. As to subset: circulating Tfh, non-naive CD4+CXCR5+PD-1+ (ICOS+CD38+ or ICOS-CD38-). J is TRBJ2-1 and V is TRBV9; 7 positions match TRBD1. The CDR3 loop reads CASSVQGVNYNEQFF. CDR3 sequence (DNA): TGTGCCAGCAGCGTCCAGGGGGTGAACTACAATGAGCAGTTCTTC. Looking up the rest from reference TRBV9 and TRBJ2-1 gives the full variable domain: DSGVTQTPKHLITATGQRVTLRCSPRSGDLSVYWYQQSLDQGLQFLIQYYNGEERAKGNILERFSAQQFPDLHSELNLSSLELGDSALYFCASSVQGVNYNEQFFGPGTRLTVL.